This T cell receptor (beta chain) emerged from a study of blood T cell repertoires in COVID-19. Study background: The study drew acute and convalescent COVID-19 samples from the United States, Italy and Spain. The analysed material was cDNA or gDNA that came from T cells, B-cell-depleted T cells, or PBMCs.

Per the original data handling: From reference gene primer amplification, estimates of nucleated cell counts were derived. Sequencing was performed with immunoSEQ multiplex PCR; in TCRdb, only in-frame clones are kept and a portion is missing. The V and J calls and clone size are taken from that table; D and trimming were inferred from the DNA. The repertoire holds more than 110,000 clones, with 75% to 90% as singletons. CDR3 length: 12 residues. The germline V gene encodes CDR1 LGHDT and CDR2 YNNKEL (reference sequence). V and J are TRBV3-1 (or the pseudogene TRBV3-2) and TRBJ2-7; TRBD2 agrees at 7 bases. The TCR originated in a human donor in a cohort sampled during active COVID-19. Sequencing was done on a sample of peripheral blood. The CDR3 protein is CATRGGTYEQYF. The CDR3 nucleotides are TGTGCAACTCGCGGGGGAACCTACGAGCAGTACTTC.